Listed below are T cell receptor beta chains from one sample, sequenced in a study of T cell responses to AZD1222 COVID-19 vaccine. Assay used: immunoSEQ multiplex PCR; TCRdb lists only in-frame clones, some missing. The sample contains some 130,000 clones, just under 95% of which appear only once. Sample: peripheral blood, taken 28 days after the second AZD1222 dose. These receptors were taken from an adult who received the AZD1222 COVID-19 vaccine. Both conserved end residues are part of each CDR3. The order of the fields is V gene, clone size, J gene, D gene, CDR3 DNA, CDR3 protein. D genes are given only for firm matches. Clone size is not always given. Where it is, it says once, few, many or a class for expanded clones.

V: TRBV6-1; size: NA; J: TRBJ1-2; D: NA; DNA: TGTGCCAGCAGTGATTATTCGTCAGGGCCAAAGTATGGCTACACCTTC; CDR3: CASSDYSSGPKYGYTF
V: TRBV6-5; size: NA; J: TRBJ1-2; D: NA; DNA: TGTGCCAGCAGCCCGGGACGGCCAGTCTATGGCTACACCTTC; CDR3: CASSPGRPVYGYTF
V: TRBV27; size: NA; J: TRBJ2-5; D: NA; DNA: TGTGCCAGCAGTTTTGGGAACCAAGAGACCCAGTACTTC; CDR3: CASSFGNQETQYF
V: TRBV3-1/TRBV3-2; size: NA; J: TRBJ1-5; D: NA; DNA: TGTGCCAGCAGCCGGGGGAGCATAAGCAATCAGCCCCAGCATTTT; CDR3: CASSRGSISNQPQHF
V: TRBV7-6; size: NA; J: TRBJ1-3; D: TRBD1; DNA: TGTGCCAGCAGCTACGGGACAGGGCTTTCTGGAAACACCATATATTTT; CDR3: CASSYGTGLSGNTIYF
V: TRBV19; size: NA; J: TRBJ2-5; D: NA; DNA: TGTGCCAGCCAAGTCCCAGGAGGGGAACAAGAGACCCAGTACTTC; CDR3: CASQVPGGEQETQYF
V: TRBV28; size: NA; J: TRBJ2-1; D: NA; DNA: TGTGCCAGCAGTTTAAGCAGATCCTACAATGAGCAGTTCTTC; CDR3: CASSLSRSYNEQFF
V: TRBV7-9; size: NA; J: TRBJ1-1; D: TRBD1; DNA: TGTGCCAGCTTAGCGACAGGGTTGAACACTGAAGCTTTCTTT; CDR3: CASLATGLNTEAFF
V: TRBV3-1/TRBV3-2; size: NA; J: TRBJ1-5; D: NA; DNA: TGTGCCAGCAGCCAGGGTGATCAGCCCCAGCATTTT; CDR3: CASSQGDQPQHF
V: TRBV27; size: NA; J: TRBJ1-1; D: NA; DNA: TGTGCCAGCCGGACAAGCTGGGGTCACACTGAAGCTTTCTTT; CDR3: CASRTSWGHTEAFF
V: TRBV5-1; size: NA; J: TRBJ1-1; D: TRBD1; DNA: TGCGCCAGCAGCTTCTCGCCGGGACAGCTGAACACTGAAGCTTTCTTT; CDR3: CASSFSPGQLNTEAFF
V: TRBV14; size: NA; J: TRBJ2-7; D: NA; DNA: TGTGCCAGCAGCCAAGTCAAGGGGCCCTACGAGCAGTACTTC; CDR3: CASSQVKGPYEQYF
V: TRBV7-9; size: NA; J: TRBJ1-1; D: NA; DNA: TGTGCCAGCAGTCACCGGGAGAGGGGAACTGAAGCTTTCTTT; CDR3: CASSHRERGTEAFF
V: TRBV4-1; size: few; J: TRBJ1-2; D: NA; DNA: TGCGCCAGCAGCCAAGATGAGGGGGGAAACTATGGCTACACCTTC; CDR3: CASSQDEGGNYGYTF
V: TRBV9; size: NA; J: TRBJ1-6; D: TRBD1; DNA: TGTGCCAGCAGCCCGGGGACAGGGAACTCACCCCTCCACTTT; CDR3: CASSPGTGNSPLHF
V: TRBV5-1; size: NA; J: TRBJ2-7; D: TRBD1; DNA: TGCGCCAGCAGCTTGTCGGGACAGGGCCACGAGCAGTACTTC; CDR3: CASSLSGQGHEQYF
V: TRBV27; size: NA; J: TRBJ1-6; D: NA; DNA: TGTGCCAGCAGTCCCCACACCTCCTATAATTCACCCCTCCACTTT; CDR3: CASSPHTSYNSPLHF